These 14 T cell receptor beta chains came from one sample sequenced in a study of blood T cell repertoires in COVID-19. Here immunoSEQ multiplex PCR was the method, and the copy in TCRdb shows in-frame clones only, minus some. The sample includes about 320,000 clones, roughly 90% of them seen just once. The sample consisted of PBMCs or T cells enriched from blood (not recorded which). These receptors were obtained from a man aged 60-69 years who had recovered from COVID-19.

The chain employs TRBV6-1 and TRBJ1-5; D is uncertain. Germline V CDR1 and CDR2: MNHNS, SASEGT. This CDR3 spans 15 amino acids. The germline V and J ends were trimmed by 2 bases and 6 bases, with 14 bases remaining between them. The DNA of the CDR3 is TGTGCCAGCAGTGAAATTCGGGTAGTAGGTCAGCCCCAGCATTTT. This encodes CASSEIRVVGQPQHF.

DNA for the CDR3: TGCAGCGTTGAAGATCGTCGGGGGGGCAGCGCCAAAAACATTCAGTACTTC. As protein: CSVEDRRGGSAKNIQYF. This chain joins TRBV29-1 and TRBJ2-4, with TRBD2 matching 8 bases. The trim removed 0 bases at V and 1 base at J, leaving 8 bases unmatched. The CDR3 loop spans 17 amino acids. Germline V CDR1 and CDR2: SQVTM, ANQGSEA.

CDR3: CASSQAGWRVGLGQETQYF. CDR3 DNA sequence: TGTGCCAGCAGTCAAGCAGGTTGGAGGGTTGGATTAGGTCAAGAGACCCAGTACTTC. The chain carries TRBV27 and TRBJ2-5, with D possibly being TRBD2 (6 bases). V was clipped by 5 bases and J by 2 bases, with 27 bases between them. Per the germline V gene, CDR1 is MNHEY and CDR2 is SMNVEV (reference sequence). This CDR3 spans 19 amino acids.

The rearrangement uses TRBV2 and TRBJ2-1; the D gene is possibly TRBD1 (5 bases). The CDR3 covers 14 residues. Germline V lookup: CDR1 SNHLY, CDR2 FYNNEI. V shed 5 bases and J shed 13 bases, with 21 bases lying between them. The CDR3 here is CASSIWGRPPQQFF. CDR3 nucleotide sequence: TGTGCCAGCAGTATTTGGGGCCGGCCCCCACAACAGTTCTTC.

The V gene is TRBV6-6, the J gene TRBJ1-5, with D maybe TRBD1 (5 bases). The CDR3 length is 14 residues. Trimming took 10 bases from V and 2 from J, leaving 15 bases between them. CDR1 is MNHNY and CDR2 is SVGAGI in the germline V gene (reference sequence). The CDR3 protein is CATSGREGNQPQHF. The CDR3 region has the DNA TGTGCCACCTCGGGCAGGGAGGGCAATCAGCCCCAGCATTTT.

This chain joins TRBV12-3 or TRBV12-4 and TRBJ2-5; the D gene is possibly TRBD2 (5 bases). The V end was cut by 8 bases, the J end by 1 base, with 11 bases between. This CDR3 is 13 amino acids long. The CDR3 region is CASGVSAQETQYF. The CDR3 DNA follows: TGTGCCAGCGGGGTTAGCGCCCAAGAGACCCAGTACTTC.

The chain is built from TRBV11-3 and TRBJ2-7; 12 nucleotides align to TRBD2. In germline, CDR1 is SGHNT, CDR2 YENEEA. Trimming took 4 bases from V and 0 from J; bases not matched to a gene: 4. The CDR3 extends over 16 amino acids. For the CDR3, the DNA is TGTGCCAGCAGCTCCAAGACTAGCGGGAGCTCCTACGAGCAGTACTTC. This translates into CASSSKTSGSSYEQYF.

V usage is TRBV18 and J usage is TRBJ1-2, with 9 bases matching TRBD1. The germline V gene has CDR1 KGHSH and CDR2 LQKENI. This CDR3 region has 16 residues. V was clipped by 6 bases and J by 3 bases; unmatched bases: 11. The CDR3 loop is CASSRPRDRVDYGYTF. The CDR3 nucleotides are TGTGCCAGCTCGCGCCCTCGGGACAGGGTTGACTATGGCTACACCTTC.

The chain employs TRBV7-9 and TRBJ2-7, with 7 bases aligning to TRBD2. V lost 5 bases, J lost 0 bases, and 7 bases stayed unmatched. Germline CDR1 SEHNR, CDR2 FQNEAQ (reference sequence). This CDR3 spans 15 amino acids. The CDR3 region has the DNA TGTGCCAGCAGCCAAGGGGCGGGAGCCTCCTACGAGCAGTACTTC. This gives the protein CASSQGAGASYEQYF. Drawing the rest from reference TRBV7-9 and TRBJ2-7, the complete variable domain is DTGVSQNPRHKITKRGQNVTFRCDPISEHNRLYWYRQTLGQGPEFLTYFQNEAQLEKSRLLSDRFSAERPKGSFSTLEIQRTEQGDSAMYLCASSQGAGASYEQYFGPGTRLTVT.

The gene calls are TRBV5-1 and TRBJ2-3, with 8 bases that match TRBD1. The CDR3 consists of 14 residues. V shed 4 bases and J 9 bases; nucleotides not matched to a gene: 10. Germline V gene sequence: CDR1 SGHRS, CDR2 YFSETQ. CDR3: CASSREQGVGTQYF. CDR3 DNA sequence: TGCGCCAGCAGCAGGGAACAGGGGGTTGGCACGCAGTATTTT. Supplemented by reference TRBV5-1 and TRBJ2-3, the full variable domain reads KAGVTQTPRYLIKTRGQQVTLSCSPISGHRSVSWYQQTPGQGLQFLFEYFSETQRNKGNFPGRFSGRQFSNSRSEMNVSTLELGDSALYLCASSREQGVGTQYFGPGTRLTVL.

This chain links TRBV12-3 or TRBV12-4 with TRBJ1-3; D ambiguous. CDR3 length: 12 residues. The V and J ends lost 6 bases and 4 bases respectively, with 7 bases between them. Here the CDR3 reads CASSPLGNTIYF. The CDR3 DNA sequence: TGTGCCAGCAGCCCCCTGGGAAACACCATATATTTT.

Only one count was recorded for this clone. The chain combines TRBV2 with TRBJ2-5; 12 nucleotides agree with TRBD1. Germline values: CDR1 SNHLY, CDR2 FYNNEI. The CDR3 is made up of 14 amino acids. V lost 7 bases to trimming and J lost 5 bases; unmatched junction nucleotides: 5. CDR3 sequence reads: CASKGQGAGETQYF. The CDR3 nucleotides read TGTGCCAGCAAGGGACAGGGGGCTGGGGAGACCCAGTACTTC.

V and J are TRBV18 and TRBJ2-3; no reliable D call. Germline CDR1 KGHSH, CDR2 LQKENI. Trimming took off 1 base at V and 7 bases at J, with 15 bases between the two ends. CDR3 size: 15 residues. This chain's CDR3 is CASSPRVETRNTQYF. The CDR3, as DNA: TGTGCCAGCTCACCACGGGTCGAGACAAGGAATACGCAGTATTTT.

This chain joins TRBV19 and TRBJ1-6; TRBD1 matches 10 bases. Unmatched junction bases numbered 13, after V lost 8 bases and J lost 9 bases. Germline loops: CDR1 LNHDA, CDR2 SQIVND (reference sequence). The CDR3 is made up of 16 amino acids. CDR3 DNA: TGTGCCAGTGCTGCAGGGACAGGGGTATTAATTTCACCCCTCCACTTT. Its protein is CASAAGTGVLISPLHF.